This TCR beta chain stems from a study of radiotherapy plus CTLA-4 blockade in lung cancer. Overall study context: Objective responses arose in roughly 20% of patients, and 31% experienced disease control.

Assay used: immunoSEQ multiplex PCR; TCRdb lists only in-frame clones, some missing. In the table there are more than 75,000 clones, about four fifths of which are singletons. From germline, CDR1 is SGHRS and CDR2 YFSETQ. V gave up 7 bases and J gave up 4 bases; unmatched junction bases: 15. The CDR3 has 17 residues. This sequence originates from a human donor with non-small cell lung cancer that progressed on radiotherapy plus ipilimumab. Specimen: peripheral blood, collected from a patient treated with radiotherapy plus ipilimumab. The chain employs TRBV5-1 and TRBJ2-3; 10 bases match TRBD2. The CDR3 DNA follows: TGCGCCAGCGAGGTCCAGCCCTCCGGGACTAGCGCAGATACGCAGTATTTT. Residues: CASEVQPSGTSADTQYF.